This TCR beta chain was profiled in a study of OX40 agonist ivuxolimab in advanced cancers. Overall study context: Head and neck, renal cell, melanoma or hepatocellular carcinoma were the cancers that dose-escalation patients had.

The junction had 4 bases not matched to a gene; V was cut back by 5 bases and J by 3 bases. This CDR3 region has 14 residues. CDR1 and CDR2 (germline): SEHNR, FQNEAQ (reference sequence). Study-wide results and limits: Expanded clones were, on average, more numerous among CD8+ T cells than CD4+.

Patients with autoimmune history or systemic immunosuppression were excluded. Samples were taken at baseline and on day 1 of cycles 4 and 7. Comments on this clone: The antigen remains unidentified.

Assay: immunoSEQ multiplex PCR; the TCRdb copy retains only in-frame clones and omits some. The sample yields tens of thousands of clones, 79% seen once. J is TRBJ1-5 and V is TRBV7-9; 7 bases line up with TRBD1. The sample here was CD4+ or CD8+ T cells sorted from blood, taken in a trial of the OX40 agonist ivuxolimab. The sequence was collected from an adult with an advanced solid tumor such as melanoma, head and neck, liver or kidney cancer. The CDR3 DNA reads TGTGCCAGCAGCATAACAGGGGTCAATCAGCCCCAGCATTTT. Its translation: CASSITGVNQPQHF.